These 16 T cell receptor beta chains were sequenced from one sample in a study of blood T cell repertoires in COVID-19. Data came from immunoSEQ multiplex PCR; TCRdb stores just in-frame clones and leaves some out. This sample has 130,000 to 150,000 clones, with about 87% found just once. The sample consisted of peripheral blood. The receptor source for this set is a woman between 45 and 60 years old with acute or convalescent COVID-19.

The CDR3 DNA is TGTGCCAGCAGCTTGTGGGACAGGGATTCACCCCTCCACTTT. Translated: CASSLWDRDSPLHF. The chain couples TRBV7-8 to TRBJ1-6; 9 bases map to TRBD1. The CDR3 extends over 14 amino acids. V was pared by 3 bases and J by 8 bases, with 2 bases of the junction left unmatched. Germline CDR1 and CDR2: SGHVS and FQNEAQ.

V usage is TRBV3-1 (or the pseudogene TRBV3-2) and J usage is TRBJ2-7, with D maybe TRBD2 (6 bases). CDR3 length equals 15 residues. V dropped 1 base and J dropped 4 bases, with 14 bases sitting between them. Germline-derived CDR1 and CDR2 are LGHDT and YNNKEL (reference sequence). The CDR3 loop is CASSQVYGGPYEQYF. Written as DNA, the CDR3 is TGTGCCAGCAGCCAAGTTTACGGAGGGCCGTACGAGCAGTACTTC.

The rearrangement links TRBV6-5 to TRBJ1-5; possibly TRBD1 for D (5 bases). Per germline, CDR1 MNHEY and CDR2 SVGAGI. V lost 9 bases, J lost 7 bases, and 22 bases lay in between. This CDR3 contains 15 residues. The CDR3 protein is CASKAGTVGRQPQHF. CDR3 nucleotide sequence: TGTGCCAGTAAAGCCGGGACGGTCGGGAGGCAGCCCCAGCATTTT.

V usage is TRBV9 and J usage is TRBJ2-1, with no clear D. Germline V gene sequence: CDR1 SGDLS, CDR2 YYNGEE. With 1 base removed from V and 6 bases from J, the gap between germline ends came to 14 bases. This CDR3 spans 15 amino acids. CDR3 region: CASSVMADSGNEQFF. In DNA form, the CDR3 reads TGTGCCAGCAGCGTAATGGCGGATTCGGGCAATGAGCAGTTCTTC.

The chain joins TRBV18 to TRBJ2-7; 8 nucleotides agree with TRBD2. Germline V gene data show CDR1 as KGHSH and CDR2 as LQKENI. The trim removed 0 bases at V and 2 bases at J, leaving 6 bases unmatched. The CDR3 is 16 residues long. CDR3 bases: TGTGCCAGCTCACCACCGGGGCGGGGGGACCCCTACGAGCAGTACTTC. Protein sequence: CASSPPGRGDPYEQYF.

The V call is TRBV3-1 (or the pseudogene TRBV3-2), the J call TRBJ2-3; D remains unclear. This CDR3 contains 13 residues. Germline V gene lookup returns CDR1 LGHDT and CDR2 YNNKEL (reference sequence). V lost 4 bases to trimming and J lost 5 bases, with 10 bases between them. CDR3 bases: TGTGCCAGCAGCCCGCGAGGAGTAGATACGCAGTATTTT. Its protein is CASSPRGVDTQYF.

This clone appeared a few times. This chain connects TRBV27 to TRBJ2-7, with unresolved D. The CDR3 consists of 15 residues. Looked up from germline, CDR1 is MNHEY and CDR2 is SMNVEV (reference sequence). Trimming took 2 bases from V and 5 from J, leaving 16 bases between them. DNA of the CDR3: TGTGCCAGCAGTTTAGGCTTAGCTCGTTCCCACGAGCAGTACTTC. The encoded protein is CASSLGLARSHEQYF.

The V and J genes are TRBV5-4 and TRBJ2-7; 7 nucleotides align to TRBD1. Germline CDR1 SGHNT, CDR2 YYREEE (reference sequence). V shed 0 bases and J 5 bases; nucleotides not matched to a gene: 8. The CDR3 runs to 15 residues. The CDR3 DNA is TGTGCCAGCAGCTTGGGGGGCAGGGGGAAGGACGAGCAGTACTTC. This encodes CASSLGGRGKDEQYF.

This clone was counted only a few times. This CDR3 is also generated by other DNA sequences in the sample. The chain uses TRBV6-1 and TRBJ1-1; TRBD1 might be the D (5 bases). V lost 2 bases and J lost 8, with 9 bases in between. Germline values: CDR1 MNHNS, CDR2 SASEGT. The CDR3 totals 12 residues. The CDR3 nucleotides read TGTGCCAGCAGTGAATGGACAAGGGAAGCTTTCTTT. Translating gives CASSEWTREAFF.

V usage is TRBV24-1 and J usage is TRBJ1-5, with 8 positions matching TRBD1. Germline V gives CDR1 KGHDR, CDR2 SFDVKD. This CDR3 is 18 amino acids long. Losses at the gene ends were 3 bases for V and 0 bases for J; bases not matched to a gene: 9. The CDR3 loop is CATSDPPGTGGSNQPQHF. The CDR3 region has the DNA TGTGCCACCAGTGATCCTCCGGGGACAGGAGGTAGCAATCAGCCCCAGCATTTT.

The chain recombines TRBV6-5 with TRBJ1-3; no clear D gene. The V gene's germline CDR1 is MNHEY and CDR2 SVGAGI. The CDR3 runs 15 residues. V dropped 0 bases and J dropped 1 base, with 7 bases sitting between them. The CDR3 nucleotides read TGTGCCAGCAGTTACTCGAACTGGTCTGGAAACACCATATATTTT. The encoded protein is CASSYSNWSGNTIYF.

There are a few counts of this clone. The rearrangement joins TRBV5-1 to TRBJ2-5; TRBD2 is a possible D gene (6 bases). Trimming removed 0 bases at V and 5 bases at J, with 11 bases between. There are 14 residues in the CDR3. Germline lookup yields CDR1 SGHRS and CDR2 YFSETQ. For the CDR3, the DNA is TGCGCCAGCAGCTTGGAGGCGGGACGCGAGACCCAGTACTTC. Translation: CASSLEAGRETQYF.

V is TRBV24-1 and J is TRBJ2-7; 10 bases line up with TRBD1. J gave up 9 bases and V 3 bases, and 10 bases lay outside the gene matches. CDR3 length: 15 amino acids. CDR1 is KGHDR, CDR2 SFDVKD, per germline. CDR3 loop: CATSDPPGQGIRQYF. The DNA for the CDR3 is TGTGCCACCAGTGATCCTCCGGGACAGGGGATTAGGCAGTACTTC.

Turning to this clone: One junction end does not reproduce the germline sequence, and a read error may be involved. The V gene is TRBV7-7, the J gene TRBJ2-7, with D possibly TRBD1 on 5 matching bases. The CDR3 length is 17 residues. From germline, CDR1 is SSHAT and CDR2 FNYEAQ (reference sequence). CDR3 amino acids: CASSLELLDSSVYEQYF. The CDR3 nucleotides read TGTGCTAGCAGCTTAGAGCTCCTCGACAGTTCGGTTTACGAGCAGTACTTC. Looking up the rest from reference TRBV7-7 and TRBJ2-7 gives the full variable domain: GAGVSQSPRYKVTKRGQDVTLRCDPISSHATLYWYQQALGQGPEFLTYFNYEAQPDKSGLPSDRFSAERPEGSISTLTIQRTEQRDSAMYRCASSLELLDSSVYEQYFGPGTRLTVT.

The J gene is TRBJ1-5, the V gene TRBV27; perhaps TRBD1 as D (6 bases). The germline V and J ends were trimmed by 5 bases and 4 bases, with 12 bases remaining between them. The CDR3 is 14 residues long. Germline CDR1 MNHEY, CDR2 SMNVEV (reference sequence). For the CDR3, the DNA is TGTGCCAGCAGTCCCAGGGGTGGAAATCAGCCCCAGCATTTT. Protein sequence: CASSPRGGNQPQHF.

This chain links TRBV12-1 with TRBJ2-2; TRBD2 is the table's D call, not checked against the DNA. TRBV12-1 is listed as a pseudogene. CDR3 length: 16 residues. The CDR3 here is CASSSAMGLYTGELFF. In nucleotides, the CDR3 is TGTGCCAGCAGCTCGGCTATGGGACTTTACACCGGGGAGCTGTTTTTT.